One and the same sample provided the 16 T cell receptor beta chains below, sequenced in a study of glioma-infiltrating T cells. TCR alpha and beta CDR3 regions were amplified from RNA using iRepertoire nested multiplex PCR. From the multiplex PCR reads, TCRdb called clonotypes with MiXCR, one entry per CDR3 protein. The sample holds 150,000 to 200,000 distinct CDR3 sequences, around 32% seen once. The sequencing input was glioma tissue, nonneoplastic brain tissue, or PBMCs (not recorded which). The origin of the receptors is a human donor with low-grade glioma or glioblastoma, undergoing nonglioma brain surgery, or in good health (not recorded which).

This clonotype was counted ten times or more. V is TRBV15 and J is TRBJ1-2; no clear D. Between the trimmed V and J ends, which lost 9 bases and 2 bases, there was a span of 16 bases. CDR3 length: 14 residues. Germline loops: CDR1 LNHNV, CDR2 YYDKDF (reference sequence). CDR3 region: CATTKPGINYGYTF. CDR3 coding DNA: TGTGCCACTACGAAGCCGGGCATCAACTATGGCTACACCTTC. Together with reference TRBV15 and TRBJ1-2, the CDR3 gives the full variable domain: DAMVIQNPRYQVTQFGKPVTLSCSQTLNHNVMYWYQQKSSQAPKLLFHYYDKDFNNEADTPDNFQSRRPNTSFCFLDIRSPGLGDTAMYLCATTKPGINYGYTFGSGTRLTVV.

This clonotype was picked up many times. The V and J genes are TRBV6-1 and TRBJ2-3; weak D call: TRBD2 (6 bases). V lost 0 bases and J 6 bases, leaving 13 bases between the germline ends. Germline CDR1 is MNHNS and CDR2 is SASEGT. The CDR3 runs 15 residues. In nucleotides, the CDR3 is TGTGCCAGCAGTGAAGCTAGCGGTGGGGTGGATACGCAGTATTTT. Translation: CASSEASGGVDTQYF.

This sequence joins TRBV28 and TRBJ1-1, with D unclear. V was clipped by 9 bases and J by 3 bases, with 5 bases between them. This CDR3 has 10 residues. Per the germline V gene, CDR1 is MDHEN and CDR2 is SYDVKM. CDR3 loop: CARVDTEAFF. The CDR3 nucleotides read TGTGCCAGGGTGGACACTGAAGCTTTCTTT.

On this clonotype itself: A single base separates this from a much larger clone, so it may be a read error. Given the absence of the conserved phenylalanine or tryptophan at the CDR3 end, a read error is likely. This chain uses TRBV4-1 with TRBJ1-1; D uncertain. The CDR3 sequence is 14 residues long. The V and J ends lost 5 bases and 1 base respectively, with 11 bases between them. CDR1 and CDR2 (germline): MGHRA, YSYEKL. CDR3 loop: CASSGGLRNTEAFS. The CDR3 DNA is TGCGCCAGCAGCGGTGGGCTAAGGAACACTGAAGCTTTCTCT.

This clonotype was counted between two and nine times. The chain carries TRBV12-3 or TRBV12-4 and TRBJ2-5, with 8 bases aligning to TRBD2. V lost 5 bases to trimming and J lost 5 bases; unmatched junction nucleotides: 13. The CDR3 spans 16 residues. This chain's CDR3 is CASSPGGSSGRETQYF. For the CDR3, the DNA is TGTGCCAGCAGTCCGGGGGGGAGTTCGGGAAGGGAGACCCAGTACTTC.

This clonotype has a count of ten or more. The chain joins TRBV6-4 to TRBJ2-3; 9 bases map to TRBD2. The germline V gene has CDR1 MRHNA and CDR2 SNTAGT. The V gene end was trimmed by 7 bases and the J gene end by 2 bases; junction bases not matched to a gene: 7. The CDR3 is 15 amino acids. The CDR3 DNA is TGTGCCAGCAAGGCTAGCGGGATGACCACAGATACGCAGTATTTT. As protein: CASKASGMTTDTQYF.

In the case of this clonotype: This clone may be a read error of a much larger clone one base away. The chain carries TRBV7-9 and TRBJ1-1, with D unclear. Per the germline V gene, CDR1 is SEHNR and CDR2 is FQNEAQ (reference sequence). The CDR3 sequence is 14 residues long. CDR3: CASSFSFGRDEALF. As DNA, the CDR3 is TGTGCCAGCAGCTTTAGTTTTGGTAGGGATGAAGCTTTATTT.

This clonotype has a count of ten or more. The rearrangement links TRBV11-1 to TRBJ2-1, with D possibly matching TRBD2 (6 bases). The CDR3 is made up of 12 amino acids. Trimming removed 5 bases at V and 13 bases at J, with 15 bases between. CDR1 and CDR2 from the germline V gene are SGHAT and FQDESV (reference sequence). The DNA of the CDR3 is TGTGCCAGCAGCCGGGACTCGCTTGGACAGTTCTTC. Its translation is CASSRDSLGQFF.

This clonotype came up many times. The chain combines TRBV7-2 with TRBJ2-7; 12 nucleotides agree with TRBD1. Germline CDR1 is SGHTA and CDR2 is FQGNSA. The J segment lost 4 bases and the V segment lost 0 bases, leaving 4 bases of the junction unmatched. The CDR3 length is 16 residues. DNA for the CDR3: TGTGCCAGCAGCTTAGCCGGGACAGGGGGCTTTTACGAGCAGTACTTC. Protein sequence: CASSLAGTGGFYEQYF. The full variable domain, rest sourced from reference TRBV7-2 and TRBJ2-7, is GAGVSQSPSNKVTEKGKDVELRCDPISGHTALYWYRQSLGQGLEFLIYFQGNSAPDKSGLPSDRFSAERTGGSVSTLTIQRTQQEDSAVYLCASSLAGTGGFYEQYFGPGTRLTVT.

This clonotype was recorded many times. The chain combines TRBV7-2 with TRBJ2-3, with TRBD2 identical over 9 bases. J lost 4 bases, V lost 4 bases, and 6 bases had no gene match. Germline V lookup: CDR1 SGHTA, CDR2 FQGNSA. CDR3 length: 15 residues. This CDR3 reads CASSSDGGRADTQYF. As DNA, the CDR3 is TGTGCCAGCAGCTCCGATGGCGGGAGGGCAGATACGCAGTATTTT.

As to this clonotype: A much larger clone sits a single nucleotide away, making a read error possible. This chain uses TRBV4-2 with TRBJ2-5; D could derive from TRBD1 or TRBD2 (5 bases each). V was trimmed by 3 bases and J by 12 bases, leaving 23 bases between them. Germline-derived CDR1 and CDR2 are LGHNA and YNFKEQ. This CDR3 contains 15 residues. The CDR3: CASSQEYRDHSKEYF. CDR3 sequence (DNA): TGTGCCAGCAGCCAGGAATACCGGGACCACTCAAAGGAGTACTTC.

A note on this clonotype: Just one base apart from a much larger clone, this may be a read error. V is TRBV19 and J is TRBJ2-5, with D possibly TRBD1 on 5 matching bases. The CDR3 covers 11 residues. Looked up from germline, CDR1 is LNHDA and CDR2 is SQIVND (reference sequence). V was trimmed by 8 bases and J by 5 bases, leaving 9 bases between them. The CDR3 protein is CASVRVETQYF. CDR3 in DNA: TGTGCCAGTGTCAGGGTGGAGACCCAGTACTTC.

CDR3 DNA: TGTGCCAGCAGTTTAGGGACAGGGTTTACTGGATCTTTCTTT. Protein: CASSLGTGFTGSFF. The chain is built from TRBV12-3 or TRBV12-4 and TRBJ1-1; TRBD1 aligns across 8 bases. After removal of 1 base from V and 12 bases from J, the junction contained 10 bases not matched to a gene. This CDR3 region has 14 residues.

This clonotype was counted many times. The chain is built from TRBV11-1 and TRBJ1-1; weak D call: TRBD1 (5 bases). Trimming took off 3 bases at V and 7 bases at J, with 15 bases between the two ends. CDR3 length equals 14 residues. Germline V gene data show CDR1 as SGHAT and CDR2 as FQDESV (reference sequence). The CDR3 is CASSFRRGNDEAFF. CDR3 DNA sequence: TGTGCCAGCAGCTTTAGGAGGGGTAACGATGAAGCTTTCTTT.

In its sample, this clonotype was seen a few times. The chain links TRBV6-2 or TRBV6-3 to TRBJ2-7; D is undetermined. The CDR3 has 13 amino acids. Germline V gene sequence: CDR1 MNHEY, CDR2 SVGEGT. Trimming left V 6 bases short and J 7 bases short, with 16 bases between. The CDR3 region has the DNA TGTGCCAGCAGCCCCGGGCCTGCTGGGGAGCAGTACTTC. Translating gives CASSPGPAGEQYF.

There are many counts of this clonotype. The chain links TRBV19 to TRBJ2-5, with 7 positions matching TRBD1. This CDR3 has 13 residues. Germline-derived CDR1 and CDR2 are LNHDA and SQIVND (reference sequence). The junction had 2 bases not matched to a gene; V was cut back by 4 bases and J by 3 bases. CDR3 amino acids: CASSTDREETQYF. CDR3 in DNA: TGTGCCAGTAGTACCGACAGGGAAGAGACCCAGTACTTC.